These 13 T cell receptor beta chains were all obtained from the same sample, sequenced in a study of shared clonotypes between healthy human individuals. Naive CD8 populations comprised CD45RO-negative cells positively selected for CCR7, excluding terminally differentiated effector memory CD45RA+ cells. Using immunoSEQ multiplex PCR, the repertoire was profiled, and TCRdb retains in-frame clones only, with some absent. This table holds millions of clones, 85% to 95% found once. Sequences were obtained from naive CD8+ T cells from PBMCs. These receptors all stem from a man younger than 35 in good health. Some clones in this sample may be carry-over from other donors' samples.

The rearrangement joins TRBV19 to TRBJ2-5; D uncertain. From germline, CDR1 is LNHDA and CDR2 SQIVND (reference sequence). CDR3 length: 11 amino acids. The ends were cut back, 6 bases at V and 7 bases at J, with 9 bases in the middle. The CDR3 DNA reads TGTGCCAGTAGGAACACTGGGACCCAGTACTTC. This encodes CASRNTGTQYF.

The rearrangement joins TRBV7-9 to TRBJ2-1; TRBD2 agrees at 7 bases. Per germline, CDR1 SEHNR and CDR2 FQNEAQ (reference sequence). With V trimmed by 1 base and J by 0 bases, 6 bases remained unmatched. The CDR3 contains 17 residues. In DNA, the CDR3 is TGTGCCAGCAGCTTAGTGTCTAGCGGATACTCCTACAATGAGCAGTTCTTC. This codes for CASSLVSSGYSYNEQFF.

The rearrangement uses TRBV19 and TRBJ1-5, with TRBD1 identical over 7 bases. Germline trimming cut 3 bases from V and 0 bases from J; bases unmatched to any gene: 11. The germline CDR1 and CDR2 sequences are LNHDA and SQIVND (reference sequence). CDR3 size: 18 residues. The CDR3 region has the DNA TGTGCCAGTAGTATCCTTACTAGGGACAGCTATAGCAATCAGCCCCAGCATTTT. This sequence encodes CASSILTRDSYSNQPQHF.

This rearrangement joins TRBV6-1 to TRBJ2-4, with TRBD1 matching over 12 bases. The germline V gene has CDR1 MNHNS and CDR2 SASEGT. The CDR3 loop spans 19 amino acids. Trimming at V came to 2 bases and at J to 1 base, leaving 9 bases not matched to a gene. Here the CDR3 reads CASSEPRDRGPGAKNIQYF. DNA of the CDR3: TGTGCCAGCAGTGAACCTCGGGACAGGGGGCCAGGGGCCAAAAACATTCAGTACTTC.

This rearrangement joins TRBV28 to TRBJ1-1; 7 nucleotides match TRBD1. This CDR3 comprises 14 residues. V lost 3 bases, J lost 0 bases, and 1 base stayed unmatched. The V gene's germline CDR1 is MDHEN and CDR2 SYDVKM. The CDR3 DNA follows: TGTGCCAGCAGTTTTACAGGGGTGAACACTGAAGCTTTCTTT. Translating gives CASSFTGVNTEAFF.

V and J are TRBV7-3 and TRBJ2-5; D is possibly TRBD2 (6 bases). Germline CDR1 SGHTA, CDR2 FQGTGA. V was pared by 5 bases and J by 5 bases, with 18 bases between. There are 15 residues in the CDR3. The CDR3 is CASSPVGDRGETQYF. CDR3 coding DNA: TGTGCCAGCAGCCCCGTCGGGGACCGGGGGGAGACCCAGTACTTC.

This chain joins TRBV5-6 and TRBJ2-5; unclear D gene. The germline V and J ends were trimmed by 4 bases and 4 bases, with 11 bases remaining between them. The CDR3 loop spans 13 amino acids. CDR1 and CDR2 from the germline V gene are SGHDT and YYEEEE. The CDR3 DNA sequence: TGTGCCAGCAGCCAAACGACACGAGAGACCCAGTACTTC. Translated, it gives CASSQTTRETQYF.

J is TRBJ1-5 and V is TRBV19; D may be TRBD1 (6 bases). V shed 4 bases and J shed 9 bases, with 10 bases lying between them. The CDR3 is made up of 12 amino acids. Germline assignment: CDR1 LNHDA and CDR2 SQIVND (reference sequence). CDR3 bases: TGTGCCAGTAGTACAGGGGCTGGGCCCCAGCATTTT. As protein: CASSTGAGPQHF. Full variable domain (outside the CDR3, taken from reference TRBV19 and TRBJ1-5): DGGITQSPKYLFRKEGQNVTLSCEQNLNHDAMYWYRQDPGQGLRLIYYSQIVNDFQKGDIAEGYSVSREKKESFPLTVTSAQKNPTAFYLCASSTGAGPQHFGDGTRLSIL.

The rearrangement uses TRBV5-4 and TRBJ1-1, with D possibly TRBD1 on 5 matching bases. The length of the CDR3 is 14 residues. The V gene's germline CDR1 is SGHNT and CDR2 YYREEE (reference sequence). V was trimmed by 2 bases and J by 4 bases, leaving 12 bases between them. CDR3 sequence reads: CASSLHPGITEAFF. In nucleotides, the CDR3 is TGTGCCAGCAGCTTACACCCAGGGATCACTGAAGCTTTCTTT.

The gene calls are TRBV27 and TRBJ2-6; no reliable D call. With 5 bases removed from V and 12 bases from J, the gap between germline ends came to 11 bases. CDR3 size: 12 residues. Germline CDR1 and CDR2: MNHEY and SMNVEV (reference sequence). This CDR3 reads CASSPPGPVLTF. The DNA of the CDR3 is TGTGCCAGCAGTCCGCCCGGGCCCGTCCTGACTTTC.

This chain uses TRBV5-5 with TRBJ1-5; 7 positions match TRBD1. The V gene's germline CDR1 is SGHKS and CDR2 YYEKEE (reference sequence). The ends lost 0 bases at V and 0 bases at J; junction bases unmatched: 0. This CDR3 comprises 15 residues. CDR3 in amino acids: CASSLGDSSNQPQHF. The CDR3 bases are TGTGCCAGCAGCTTGGGGGACAGTAGCAATCAGCCCCAGCATTTT. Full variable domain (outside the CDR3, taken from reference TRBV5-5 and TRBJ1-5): DAGVTQSPTHLIKTRGQQVTLRCSPISGHKSVSWYQQVLGQGPQFIFQYYEKEERGRGNFPDRFSARQFPNYSSELNVNALLLGDSALYLCASSLGDSSNQPQHFGDGTRLSIL.

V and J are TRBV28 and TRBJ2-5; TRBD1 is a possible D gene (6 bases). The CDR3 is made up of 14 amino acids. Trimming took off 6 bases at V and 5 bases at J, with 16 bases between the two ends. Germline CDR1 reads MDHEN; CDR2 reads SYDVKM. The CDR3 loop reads CASSLGTLMETQYF. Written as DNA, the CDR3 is TGTGCCAGCAGCCTGGGGACATTAATGGAGACCCAGTACTTC.

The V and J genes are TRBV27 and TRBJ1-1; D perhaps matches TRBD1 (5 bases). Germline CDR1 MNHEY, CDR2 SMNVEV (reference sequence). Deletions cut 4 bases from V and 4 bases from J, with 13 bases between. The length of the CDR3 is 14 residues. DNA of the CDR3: TGTGCCAGCAGTTGGGTTAGGGGAGGCACTGAAGCTTTCTTT. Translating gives CASSWVRGGTEAFF.